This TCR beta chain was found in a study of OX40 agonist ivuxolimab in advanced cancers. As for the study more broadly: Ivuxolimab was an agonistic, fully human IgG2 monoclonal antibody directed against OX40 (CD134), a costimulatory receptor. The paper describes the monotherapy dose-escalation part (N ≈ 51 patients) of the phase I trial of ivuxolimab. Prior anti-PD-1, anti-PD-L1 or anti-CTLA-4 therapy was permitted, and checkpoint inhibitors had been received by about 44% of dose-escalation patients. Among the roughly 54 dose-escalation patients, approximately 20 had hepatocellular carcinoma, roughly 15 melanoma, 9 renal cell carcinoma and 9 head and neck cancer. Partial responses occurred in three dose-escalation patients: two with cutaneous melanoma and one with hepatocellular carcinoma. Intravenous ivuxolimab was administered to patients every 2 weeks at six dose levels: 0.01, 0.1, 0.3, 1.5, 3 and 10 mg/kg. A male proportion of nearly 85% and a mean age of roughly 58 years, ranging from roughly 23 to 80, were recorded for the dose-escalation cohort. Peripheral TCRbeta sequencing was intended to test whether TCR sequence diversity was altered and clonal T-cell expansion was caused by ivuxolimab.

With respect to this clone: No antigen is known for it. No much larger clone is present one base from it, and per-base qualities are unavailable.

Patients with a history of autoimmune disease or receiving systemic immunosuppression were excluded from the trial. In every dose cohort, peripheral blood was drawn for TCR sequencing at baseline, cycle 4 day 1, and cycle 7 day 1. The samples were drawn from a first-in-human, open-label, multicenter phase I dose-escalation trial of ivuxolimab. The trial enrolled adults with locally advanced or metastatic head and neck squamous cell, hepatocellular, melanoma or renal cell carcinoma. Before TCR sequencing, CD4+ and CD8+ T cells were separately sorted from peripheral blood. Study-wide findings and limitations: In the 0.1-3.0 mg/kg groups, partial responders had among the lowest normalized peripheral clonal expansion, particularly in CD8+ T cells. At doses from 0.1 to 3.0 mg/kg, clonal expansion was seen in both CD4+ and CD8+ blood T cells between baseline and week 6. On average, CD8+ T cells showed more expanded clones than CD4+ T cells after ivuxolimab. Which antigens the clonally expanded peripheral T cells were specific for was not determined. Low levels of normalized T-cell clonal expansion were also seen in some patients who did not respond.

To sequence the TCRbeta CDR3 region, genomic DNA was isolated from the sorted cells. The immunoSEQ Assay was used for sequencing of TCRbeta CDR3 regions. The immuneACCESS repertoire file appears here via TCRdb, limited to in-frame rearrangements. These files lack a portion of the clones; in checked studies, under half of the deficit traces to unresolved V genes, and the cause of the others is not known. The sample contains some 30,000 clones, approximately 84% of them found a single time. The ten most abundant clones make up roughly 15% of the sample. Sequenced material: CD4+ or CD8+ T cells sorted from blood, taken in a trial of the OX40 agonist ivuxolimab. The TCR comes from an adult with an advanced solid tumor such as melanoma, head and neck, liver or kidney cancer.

The CDR3 protein sequence reads: CASSPGGVYQPQHF. The bases read TGTGCCAGCAGCCCAGGGGGGGTATATCAGCCCCAGCATTTT. The rearranged segments are TRBV7-9 and TRBJ1-5, with 7 central nucleotides matching TRBD1. The V end gives up 5 bases and the J end 5 bases, leaving 6 bases in the junction not matched to a gene. The CDR3 spans 14 residues, from the cysteine through the phenylalanine. Solely the CDR3 DNA is kept, with 42 bases framed from the first base. Via the germline V gene (reference sequence), CDR1 is SEHNR and CDR2 FQNEAQ.